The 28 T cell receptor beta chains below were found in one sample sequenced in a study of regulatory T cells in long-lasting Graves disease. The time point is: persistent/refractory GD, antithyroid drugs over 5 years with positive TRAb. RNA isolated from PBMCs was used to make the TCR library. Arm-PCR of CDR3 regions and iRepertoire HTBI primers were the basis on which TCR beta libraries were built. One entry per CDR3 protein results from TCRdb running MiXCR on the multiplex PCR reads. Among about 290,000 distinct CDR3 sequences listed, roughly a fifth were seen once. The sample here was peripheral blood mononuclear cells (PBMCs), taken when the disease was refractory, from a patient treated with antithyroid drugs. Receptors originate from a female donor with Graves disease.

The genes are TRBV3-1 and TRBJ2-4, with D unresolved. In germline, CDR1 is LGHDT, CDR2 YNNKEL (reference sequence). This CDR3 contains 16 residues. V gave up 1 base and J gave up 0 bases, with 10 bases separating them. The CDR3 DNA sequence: TGTGCCAGCAGCCAAGTTGGTAATGTAGCCAAAAACATTCAGTACTTC. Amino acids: CASSQVGNVAKNIQYF.

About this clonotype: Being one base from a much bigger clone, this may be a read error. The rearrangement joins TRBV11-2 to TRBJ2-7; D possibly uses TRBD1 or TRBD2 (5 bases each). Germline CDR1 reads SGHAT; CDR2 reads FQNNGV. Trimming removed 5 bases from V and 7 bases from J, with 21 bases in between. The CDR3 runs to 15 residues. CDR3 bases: TGTGCCAGCAGCCTAATTAGAGGGGCACCTATAGAGCAGTACTTC. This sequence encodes CASSLIRGAPIEQYF.

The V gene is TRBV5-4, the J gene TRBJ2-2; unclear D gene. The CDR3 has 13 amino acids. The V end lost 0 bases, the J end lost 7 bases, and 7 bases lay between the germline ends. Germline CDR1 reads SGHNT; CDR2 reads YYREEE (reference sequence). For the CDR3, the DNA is TGTGCCAGCAGCTTGGACTCCCACGGGGAGCTGTTTTTT. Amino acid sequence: CASSLDSHGELFF.

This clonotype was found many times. The CDR3 sequence: CASSPRVDYEQYF. CDR3 DNA sequence: TGTGCCAGCAGCCCTCGGGTCGACTACGAGCAGTACTTC. The chain uses TRBV5-6 and TRBJ2-7; D is undetermined. V lost 4 bases to trimming and J lost 3 bases, with 11 bases between them. CDR1 is SGHDT and CDR2 is YYEEEE in the germline V gene. The CDR3 totals 13 residues.

CDR3: CASSLTWDFQETQYF. The CDR3 nucleotides read TGTGCCAGCAGTTTAACCTGGGACTTCCAAGAGACCCAGTACTTC. The chain joins TRBV27 to TRBJ2-5; a weak D match, TRBD2 (6 bases). V was trimmed by 2 bases and J by 1 base, leaving 11 bases between them. The germline CDR1 and CDR2 sequences are MNHEY and SMNVEV (reference sequence). CDR3 length: 15 amino acids.

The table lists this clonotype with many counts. CDR3 residues: CASSPNEEKLFF. For the CDR3, the DNA is TGTGCCAGCAGCCCAAACGAGGAAAAACTGTTTTTT. The chain joins TRBV11-2 to TRBJ1-4; D is uncertain. The germline V gene encodes CDR1 SGHAT and CDR2 FQNNGV. The CDR3 extends over 12 amino acids. Trimming removed 5 bases at V and 8 bases at J, with 9 bases between.

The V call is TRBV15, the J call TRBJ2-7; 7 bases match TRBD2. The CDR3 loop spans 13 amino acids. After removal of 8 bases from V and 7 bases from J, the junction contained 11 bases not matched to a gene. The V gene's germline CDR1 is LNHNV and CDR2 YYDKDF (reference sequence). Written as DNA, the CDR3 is TGTGCCACCCAGGAGGCCGGAGCGGGGGAGCAGTACTTC. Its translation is CATQEAGAGEQYF.

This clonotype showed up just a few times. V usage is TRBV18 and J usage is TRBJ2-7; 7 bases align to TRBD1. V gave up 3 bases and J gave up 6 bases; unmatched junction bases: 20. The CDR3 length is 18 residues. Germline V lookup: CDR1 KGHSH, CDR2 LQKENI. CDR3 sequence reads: CASSPWGSTGPNWVEQYF. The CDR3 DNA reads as TGTGCCAGCTCACCCTGGGGATCGACAGGGCCAAACTGGGTCGAGCAGTACTTC.

In nucleotides, the CDR3 is TGTGCCAGCTCACTAACGACAGACCTCTATGGCTACACCTTC. Its translation is CASSLTTDLYGYTF. This chain joins TRBV18 and TRBJ1-2; tentatively, D is TRBD1 (5 bases). There are 14 residues in the CDR3. Germline CDR1 reads KGHSH; CDR2 reads LQKENI. The V and J ends lost 4 bases and 4 bases respectively, with 13 bases between them. The whole variable domain, filled in from reference TRBV18 and TRBJ1-2, reads NAGVMQNPRHLVRRRGQEARLRCSPMKGHSHVYWYRQLPEEGLKFMVYLQKENIIDESGMPKERFSAEFPKEGPSILRIQQVVRGDSAAYFCASSLTTDLYGYTFGSGTRLTVV.

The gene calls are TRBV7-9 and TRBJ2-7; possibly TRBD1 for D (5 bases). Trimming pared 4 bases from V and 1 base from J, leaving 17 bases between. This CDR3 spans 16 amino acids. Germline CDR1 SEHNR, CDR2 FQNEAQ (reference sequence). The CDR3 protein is CASSSQGQVNSYEQYF. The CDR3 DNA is TGTGCCAGCAGCTCCCAAGGACAAGTAAATTCCTACGAGCAGTACTTC. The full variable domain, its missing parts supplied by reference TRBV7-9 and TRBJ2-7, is DTGVSQNPRHKITKRGQNVTFRCDPISEHNRLYWYRQTLGQGPEFLTYFQNEAQLEKSRLLSDRFSAERPKGSFSTLEIQRTEQGDSAMYLCASSSQGQVNSYEQYFGPGTRLTVT.

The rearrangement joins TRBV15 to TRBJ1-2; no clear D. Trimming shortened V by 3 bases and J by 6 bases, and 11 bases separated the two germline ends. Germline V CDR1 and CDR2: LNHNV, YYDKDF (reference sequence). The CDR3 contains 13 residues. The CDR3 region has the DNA TGTGCCACCAGCAGGCGATTAGAAGATGGCTACACCTTC. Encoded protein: CATSRRLEDGYTF.

CDR3 nucleotide sequence: TGTGCCTGGAGTGTACAGGAGGACATTGAAGCTTTCTTT. As protein: CAWSVQEDIEAFF. This chain links TRBV30 with TRBJ1-1; possibly TRBD1 for D (5 bases). Deletions cut 0 bases from V and 7 bases from J, with 12 bases between. This CDR3 region has 13 residues. The germline gives CDR1 GTSNPN, CDR2 SVGIG (reference sequence).

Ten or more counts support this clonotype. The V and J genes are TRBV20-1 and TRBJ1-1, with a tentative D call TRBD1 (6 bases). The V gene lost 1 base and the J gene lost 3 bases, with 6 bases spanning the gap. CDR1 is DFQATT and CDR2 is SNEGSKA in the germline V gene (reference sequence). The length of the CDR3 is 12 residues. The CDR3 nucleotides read TGCAGTGCTAGAGCAGGGGACACTGAAGCTTTCTTT. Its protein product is CSARAGDTEAFF.

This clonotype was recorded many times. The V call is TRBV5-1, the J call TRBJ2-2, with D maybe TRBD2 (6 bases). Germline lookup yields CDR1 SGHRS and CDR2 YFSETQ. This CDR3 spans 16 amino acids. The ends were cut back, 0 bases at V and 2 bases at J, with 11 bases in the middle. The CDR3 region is CASSLGPSENTGELFF. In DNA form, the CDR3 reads TGCGCCAGCAGCTTGGGTCCTAGCGAAAACACCGGGGAGCTGTTTTTT.

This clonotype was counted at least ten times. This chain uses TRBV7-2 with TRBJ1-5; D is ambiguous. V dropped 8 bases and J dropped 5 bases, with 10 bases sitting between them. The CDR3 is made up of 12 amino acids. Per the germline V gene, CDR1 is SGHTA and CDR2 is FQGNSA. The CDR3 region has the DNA TGTGCCAGCGGCGATAGTTATCAGCCCCAGCATTTT. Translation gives CASGDSYQPQHF.

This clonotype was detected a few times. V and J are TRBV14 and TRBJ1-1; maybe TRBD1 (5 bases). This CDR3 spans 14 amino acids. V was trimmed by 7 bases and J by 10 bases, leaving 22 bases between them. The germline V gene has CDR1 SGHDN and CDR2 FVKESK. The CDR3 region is CASKPRIGADGAFF. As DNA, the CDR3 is TGTGCCAGCAAACCAAGAATCGGGGCTGACGGAGCTTTCTTT.

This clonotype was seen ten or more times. The CDR3 bases are TGTGCCACCAGTGACTTCGGGGATCAGCCCCAGCATTTT. This codes for CATSDFGDQPQHF. The chain is built from TRBV24-1 and TRBJ1-5; D unclear. The CDR3 runs 13 residues. The V and J ends lost 4 bases and 5 bases respectively, with 8 bases between them. Germline V gene sequence: CDR1 KGHDR, CDR2 SFDVKD.

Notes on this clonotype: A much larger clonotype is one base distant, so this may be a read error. CDR3 in DNA: TGTGCCAGCAGTGTTCCCCACTCTAGCGAGCAGTACTTC. It is translated as CASSVPHSSEQYF. The chain recombines TRBV27 with TRBJ2-7; D is unresolved. Germline CDR1 and CDR2: MNHEY and SMNVEV (reference sequence). The V and J ends lost 5 bases and 6 bases respectively, with 14 bases between them. The CDR3 has 13 residues.

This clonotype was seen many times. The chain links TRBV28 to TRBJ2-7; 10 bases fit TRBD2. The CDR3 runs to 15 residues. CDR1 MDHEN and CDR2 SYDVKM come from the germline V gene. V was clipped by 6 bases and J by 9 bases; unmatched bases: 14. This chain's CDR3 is CASREELAGSGGQYF. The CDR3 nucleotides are TGTGCCAGCAGGGAAGAACTAGCGGGATCCGGGGGGCAGTACTTC. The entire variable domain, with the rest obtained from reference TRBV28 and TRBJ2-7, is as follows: DVKVTQSSRYLVKRTGEKVFLECVQDMDHENMFWYRQDPGLGLRLIYFSYDVKMKEKGDIPEGYSVSREKKERFSLILESASTNQTSMYLCASREELAGSGGQYFGPGTRLTVT.

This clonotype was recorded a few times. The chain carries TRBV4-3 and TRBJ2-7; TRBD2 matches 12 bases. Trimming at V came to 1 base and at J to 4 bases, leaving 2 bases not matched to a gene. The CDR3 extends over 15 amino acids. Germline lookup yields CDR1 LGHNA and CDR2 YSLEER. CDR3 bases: TGCGCCAGCAGCCAAGTCCTAGCGGGGGGGTACGAGCAGTACTTC. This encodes CASSQVLAGGYEQYF.

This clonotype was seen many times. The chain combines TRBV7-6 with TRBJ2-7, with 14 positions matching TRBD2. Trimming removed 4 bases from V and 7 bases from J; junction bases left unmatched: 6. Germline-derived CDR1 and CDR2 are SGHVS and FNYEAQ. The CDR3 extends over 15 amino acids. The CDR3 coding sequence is TGTGCCAGCAGCTCAGGGGGACTAGCGGGAGATGAGCAGTACTTC. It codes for CASSSGGLAGDEQYF.

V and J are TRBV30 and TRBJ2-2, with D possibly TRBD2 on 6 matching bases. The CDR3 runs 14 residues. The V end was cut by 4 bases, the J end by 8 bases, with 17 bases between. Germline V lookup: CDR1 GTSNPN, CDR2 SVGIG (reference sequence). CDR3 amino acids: CAWTPRTSTGELFF. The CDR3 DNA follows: TGTGCCTGGACTCCCCGCACTAGCACTGGGGAGCTGTTTTTT.

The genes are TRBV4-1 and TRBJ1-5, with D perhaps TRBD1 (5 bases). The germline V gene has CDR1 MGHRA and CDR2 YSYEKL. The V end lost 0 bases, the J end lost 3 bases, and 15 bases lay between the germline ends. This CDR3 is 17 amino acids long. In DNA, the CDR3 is TGCGCCAGCAGCCAAGATTGGGGAGGGACTCTCAATCAGCCCCAGCATTTT. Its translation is CASSQDWGGTLNQPQHF.

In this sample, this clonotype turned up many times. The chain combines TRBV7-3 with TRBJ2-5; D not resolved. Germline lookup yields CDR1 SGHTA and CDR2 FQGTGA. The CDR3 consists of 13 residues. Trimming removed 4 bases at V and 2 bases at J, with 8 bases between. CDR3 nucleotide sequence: TGTGCCAGCAGCTCATGGCTTCAAGAGACCCAGTACTTC. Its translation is CASSSWLQETQYF. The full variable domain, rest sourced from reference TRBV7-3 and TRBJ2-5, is GAGVSQTPSNKVTEKGKYVELRCDPISGHTALYWYRQSLGQGPEFLIYFQGTGAADDSGLPNDRFFAVRPEGSVSTLKIQRTERGDSAVYLCASSSWLQETQYFGPGTRLLVL.

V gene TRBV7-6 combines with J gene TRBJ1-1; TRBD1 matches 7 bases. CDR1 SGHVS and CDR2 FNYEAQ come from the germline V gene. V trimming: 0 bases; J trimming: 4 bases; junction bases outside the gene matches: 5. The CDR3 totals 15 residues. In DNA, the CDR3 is TGTGCCAGCAGCTTAGCCAAGGGGGCGAGCACTGAAGCTTTCTTT. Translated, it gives CASSLAKGASTEAFF.

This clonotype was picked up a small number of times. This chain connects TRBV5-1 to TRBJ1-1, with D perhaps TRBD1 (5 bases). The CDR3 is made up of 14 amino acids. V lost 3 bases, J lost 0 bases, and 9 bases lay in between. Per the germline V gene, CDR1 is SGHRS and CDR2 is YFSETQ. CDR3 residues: CASSSRDLNTEAFF. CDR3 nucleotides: TGCGCCAGCAGCTCCAGGGATTTGAACACTGAAGCTTTCTTT.

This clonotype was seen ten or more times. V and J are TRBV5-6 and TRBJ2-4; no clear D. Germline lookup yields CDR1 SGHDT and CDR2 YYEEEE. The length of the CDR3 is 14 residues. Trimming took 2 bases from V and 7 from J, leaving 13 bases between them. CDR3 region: CASSFPPNDNIQYF. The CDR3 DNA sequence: TGTGCCAGCAGCTTCCCCCCTAATGATAACATTCAGTACTTC.

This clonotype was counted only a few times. The CDR3 DNA reads TGCAGCGTAAAAGAAGTCACTGAAGCTTTCTTT. Translated: CSVKEVTEAFF. The chain combines TRBV29-1 with TRBJ1-1; D is uncertain. This CDR3 is 11 amino acids long. V was trimmed by 6 bases and J by 4 bases, leaving 9 bases between them. Germline V gene data show CDR1 as SQVTM and CDR2 as ANQGSEA. Full variable domain (missing parts from reference TRBV29-1 and TRBJ1-1): SAVISQKPSRDICQRGTSLTIQCQVDSQVTMMFWYRQQPGQSLTLIATANQGSEATYESGFVIDKFPISRPNLTFSTLTVSNMSPEDSSIYLCSVKEVTEAFFGQGTRLTVV.